This T cell receptor beta chain appears in the sequencing data of a study of shared clonotypes between healthy human individuals. The study's findings and limits: Memory subsets had estimated richness that was generally smaller than that of naive subsets.

V shed 4 bases and J 2 bases; nucleotides not matched to a gene: 5. This CDR3 is 14 amino acids long. Germline V lookup: CDR1 SGDLS, CDR2 YYNGEE. Naivety among CD8 cells was defined by CD45RO negativity and positive CCR7 selection, thereby excluding terminally differentiated effector memory CD45RA+ cells. As originally analysed: Filtering differed for immunoSEQ, which gave only junction sequences without quality scores. Some clones are missing from TCRdb's copy, which holds only in-frame ones; the method was immunoSEQ multiplex PCR. That table gives V, J and clone size, and the DNA gave D and trimming. Here the sample spans hundreds of thousands of clones, 85% to 95% being singletons. A word on this clone: No antigen is known for it.

The J gene is TRBJ1-1, the V gene TRBV9, with TRBD1 matching 7 bases. Sequencing was performed on naive CD8+ T cells sorted from blood. This clonotype was obtained from a woman in her twenties or thirties in good health. CDR3 region: CASSSTGVNTEAFF. Here the CDR3 DNA reads TGTGCCAGCAGCAGCACAGGGGTAAACACTGAAGCTTTCTTT.